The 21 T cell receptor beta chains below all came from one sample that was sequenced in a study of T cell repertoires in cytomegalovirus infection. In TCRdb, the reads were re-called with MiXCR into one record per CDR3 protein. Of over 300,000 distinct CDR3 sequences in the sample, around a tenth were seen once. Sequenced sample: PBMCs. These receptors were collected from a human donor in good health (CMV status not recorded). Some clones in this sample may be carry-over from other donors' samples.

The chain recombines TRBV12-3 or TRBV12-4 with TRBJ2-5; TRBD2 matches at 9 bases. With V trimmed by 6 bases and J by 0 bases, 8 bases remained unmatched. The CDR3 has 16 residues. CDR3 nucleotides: TGTGCCAGCAGCCGCATAAGCGGGGGGTACCAAGAGACCCAGTACTTC. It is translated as CASSRISGGYQETQYF.

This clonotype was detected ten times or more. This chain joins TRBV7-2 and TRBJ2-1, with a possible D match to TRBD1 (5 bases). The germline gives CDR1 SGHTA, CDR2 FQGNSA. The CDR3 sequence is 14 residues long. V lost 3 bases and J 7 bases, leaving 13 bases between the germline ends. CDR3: CASSFNRLSNEQFF. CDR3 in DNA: TGTGCCAGCAGCTTTAACAGGCTCTCGAATGAGCAGTTCTTC.

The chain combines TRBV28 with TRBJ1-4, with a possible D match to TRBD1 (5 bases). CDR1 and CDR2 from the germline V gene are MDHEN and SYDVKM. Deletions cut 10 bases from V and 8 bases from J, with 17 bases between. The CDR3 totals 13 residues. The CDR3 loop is CATGTAWAEKLFF. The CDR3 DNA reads TGTGCCACCGGGACTGCATGGGCGGAAAAACTGTTTTTT.

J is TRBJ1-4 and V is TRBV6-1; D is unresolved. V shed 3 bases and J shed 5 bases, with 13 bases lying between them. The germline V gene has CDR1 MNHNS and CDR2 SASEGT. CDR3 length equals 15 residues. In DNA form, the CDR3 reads TGTGCCAGCAGTGAGCAGTGGGCCGCAAATGAAAAACTGTTTTTT. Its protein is CASSEQWAANEKLFF.

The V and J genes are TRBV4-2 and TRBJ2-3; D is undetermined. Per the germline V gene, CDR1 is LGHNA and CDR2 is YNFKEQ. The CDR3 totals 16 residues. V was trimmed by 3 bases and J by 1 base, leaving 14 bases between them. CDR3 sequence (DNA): TGTGCCAGCAGCCAGACGTCAAGCCACCGCACAGATACGCAGTATTTT. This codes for CASSQTSSHRTDTQYF.

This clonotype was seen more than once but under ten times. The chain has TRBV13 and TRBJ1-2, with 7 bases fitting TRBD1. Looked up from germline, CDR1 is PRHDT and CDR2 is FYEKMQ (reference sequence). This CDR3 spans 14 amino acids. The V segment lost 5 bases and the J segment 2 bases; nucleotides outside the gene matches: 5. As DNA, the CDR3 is TGTGCCAGCAGCCTAAGACAGGGAAACTATGGCTACACCTTC. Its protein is CASSLRQGNYGYTF. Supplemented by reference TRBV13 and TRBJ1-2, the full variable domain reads AAGVIQSPRHLIKEKRETATLKCYPIPRHDTVYWYQQGPGQDPQFLISFYEKMQSDKGSIPDRFSAQQFSDYHSELNMSSLELGDSALYFCASSLRQGNYGYTFGSGTRLTVV.

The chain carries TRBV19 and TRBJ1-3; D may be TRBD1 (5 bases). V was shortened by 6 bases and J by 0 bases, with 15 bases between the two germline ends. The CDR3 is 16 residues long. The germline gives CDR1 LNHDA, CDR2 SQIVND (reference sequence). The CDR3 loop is CASSPPRGSSGNTIYF. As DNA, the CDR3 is TGTGCCAGTAGCCCTCCGAGGGGTAGCTCTGGAAACACCATATATTTT.

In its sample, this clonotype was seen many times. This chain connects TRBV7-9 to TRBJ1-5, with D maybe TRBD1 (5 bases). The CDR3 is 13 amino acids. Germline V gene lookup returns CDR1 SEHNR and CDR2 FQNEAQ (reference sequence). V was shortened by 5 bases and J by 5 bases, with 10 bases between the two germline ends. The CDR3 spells CASSRDGDQPQHF. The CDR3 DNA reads TGTGCCAGCAGCAGGGACGGAGATCAGCCCCAGCATTTT.

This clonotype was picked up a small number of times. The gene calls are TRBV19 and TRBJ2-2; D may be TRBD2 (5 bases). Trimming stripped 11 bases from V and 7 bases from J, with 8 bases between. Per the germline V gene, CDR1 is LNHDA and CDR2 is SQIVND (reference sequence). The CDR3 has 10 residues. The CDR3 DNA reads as TGTGCCGCGGGCCTCGGGGAGCTGTTTTTT. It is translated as CAAGLGELFF.

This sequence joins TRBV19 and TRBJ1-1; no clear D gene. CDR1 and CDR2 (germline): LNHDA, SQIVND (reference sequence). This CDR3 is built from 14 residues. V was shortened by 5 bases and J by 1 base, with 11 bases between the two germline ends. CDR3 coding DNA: TGTGCCAGTAGTTCTGGGCAACGGAACACTGAAGCTTTCTTT. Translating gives CASSSGQRNTEAFF.

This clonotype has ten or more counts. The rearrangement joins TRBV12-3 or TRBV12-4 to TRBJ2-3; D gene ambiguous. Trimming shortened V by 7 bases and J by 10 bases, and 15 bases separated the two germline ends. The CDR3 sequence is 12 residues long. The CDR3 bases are TGTGCCAGCACCCATTGGGCGAAGCCGCAGTATTTT. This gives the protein CASTHWAKPQYF.

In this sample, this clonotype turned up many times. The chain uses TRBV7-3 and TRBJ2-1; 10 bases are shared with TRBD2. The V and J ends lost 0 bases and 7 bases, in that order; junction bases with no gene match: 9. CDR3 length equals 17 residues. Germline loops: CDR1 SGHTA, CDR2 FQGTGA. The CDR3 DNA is TGTGCCAGCAGCTTAACGATTCCTAGCGGGAGAGGGAATGAGCAGTTCTTC. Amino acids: CASSLTIPSGRGNEQFF. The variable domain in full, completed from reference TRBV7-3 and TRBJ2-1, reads GAGVSQTPSNKVTEKGKYVELRCDPISGHTALYWYRQSLGQGPEFLIYFQGTGAADDSGLPNDRFFAVRPEGSVSTLKIQRTERGDSAVYLCASSLTIPSGRGNEQFFGPGTRLTVL.

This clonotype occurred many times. Here the CDR3 reads CSFGLGNIQYF. CDR3 DNA sequence: TGCAGCTTCGGACTAGGGAACATTCAGTACTTC. This chain joins TRBV29-1 and TRBJ2-4, with 7 nucleotides matching TRBD2. Trimming removed 8 bases from V and 7 bases from J; junction bases left unmatched: 5. This CDR3 has 11 amino acids. Per the germline V gene, CDR1 is SQVTM and CDR2 is ANQGSEA.

DNA for the CDR3: TGTGCCAGCAGTCCGCAGGGGGCTGCCACCGGGGAGCTGTTTTTT. Its translation: CASSPQGAATGELFF. The rearrangement uses TRBV12-3 or TRBV12-4 and TRBJ2-2; 8 positions match TRBD1. The CDR3 totals 15 residues. Trimming at V came to 5 bases and at J to 4 bases, leaving 6 bases not matched to a gene.

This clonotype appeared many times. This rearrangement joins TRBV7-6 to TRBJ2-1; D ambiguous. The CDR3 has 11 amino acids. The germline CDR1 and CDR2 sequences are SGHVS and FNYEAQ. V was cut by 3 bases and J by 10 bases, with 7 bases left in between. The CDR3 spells CASSFYGEQFF. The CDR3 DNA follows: TGTGCCAGCAGCTTCTATGGGGAGCAGTTCTTC.

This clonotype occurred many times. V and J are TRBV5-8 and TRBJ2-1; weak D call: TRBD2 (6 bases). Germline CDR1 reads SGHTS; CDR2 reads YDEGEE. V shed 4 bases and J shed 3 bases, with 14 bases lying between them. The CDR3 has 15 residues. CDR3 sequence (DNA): TGTGCCAGCAGCCCCCGGGACTTGGGCTACAATGAGCAGTTCTTC. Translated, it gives CASSPRDLGYNEQFF.

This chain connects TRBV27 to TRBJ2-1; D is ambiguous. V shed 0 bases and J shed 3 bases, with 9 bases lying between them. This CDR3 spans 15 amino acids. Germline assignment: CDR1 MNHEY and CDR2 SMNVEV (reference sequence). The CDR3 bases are TGTGCCAGCAGTTTATCAGGGTCCGGCTACAATGAGCAGTTCTTC. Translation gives CASSLSGSGYNEQFF.

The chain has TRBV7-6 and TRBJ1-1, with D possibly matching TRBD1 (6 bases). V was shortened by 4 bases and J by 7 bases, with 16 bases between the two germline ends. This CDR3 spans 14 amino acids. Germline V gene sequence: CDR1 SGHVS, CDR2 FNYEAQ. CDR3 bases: TGTGCCAGCAGCTCATCTAGGGGGGTTGGTGAAGCTTTCTTT. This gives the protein CASSSSRGVGEAFF.

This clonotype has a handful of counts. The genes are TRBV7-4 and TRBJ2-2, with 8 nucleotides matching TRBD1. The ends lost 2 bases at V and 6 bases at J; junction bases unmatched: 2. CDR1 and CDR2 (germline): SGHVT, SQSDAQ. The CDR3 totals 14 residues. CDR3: CASSLQGAAGELFF. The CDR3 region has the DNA TGTGCCAGCAGCTTACAGGGGGCTGCCGGGGAGCTGTTTTTT.

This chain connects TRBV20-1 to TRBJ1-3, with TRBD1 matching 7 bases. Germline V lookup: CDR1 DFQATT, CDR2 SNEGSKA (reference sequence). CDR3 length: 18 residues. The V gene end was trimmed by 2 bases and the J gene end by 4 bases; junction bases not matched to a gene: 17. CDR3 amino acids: CSARPPTGVSLRGNTIYF. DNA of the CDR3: TGCAGTGCTAGACCCCCCACAGGGGTCTCGTTGAGAGGAAACACCATATATTTT.

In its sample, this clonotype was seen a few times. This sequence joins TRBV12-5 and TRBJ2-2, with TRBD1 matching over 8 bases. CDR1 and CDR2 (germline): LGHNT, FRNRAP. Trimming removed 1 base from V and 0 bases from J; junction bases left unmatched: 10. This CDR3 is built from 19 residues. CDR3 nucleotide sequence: TGTGCTAGTGGTTTGGGCTTGGGACAGGCCTCCGCGAACACCGGGGAGCTGTTTTTT. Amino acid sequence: CASGLGLGQASANTGELFF.